The clone carrying this T cell receptor (beta chain) came up a few times. The antigen is undetermined. This sample is drawn from a study of T-cell memory formation after mild COVID-19. A single record per CDR3 protein comes from TCRdb applying MiXCR to the 5' RACE reads. The table lists approximately 99,000 distinct CDR3 sequences, over 15% of them singletons. Overall study results and limits: Pre-infection memory contained some responding clones, which suggested that cross-reactive memory had joined. Largely, contracting CD4+ clones fell within CM and EM, and contracting CD8+ clones within EMRA.

The material sequenced was PBMCs or a T cell subset sorted from them (not recorded which). The origin of this receptor is a young man who had mild COVID-19 (a few samples of this study predate the infection). Cell type and time point are not known.

The CDR3 loop is CASSQVSGSSYNEQFF. The CDR3 DNA reads TGTGCCAGCAGCCAAGTAAGCGGGAGCTCCTACAATGAGCAGTTCTTC. The chain recombines TRBV3-1 with TRBJ2-1; 8 bases are a match to TRBD2. The CDR3 totals 16 residues. Germline V gene lookup returns CDR1 LGHDT and CDR2 YNNKEL (reference sequence). V was clipped by 1 base and J by 0 bases; unmatched bases: 2.